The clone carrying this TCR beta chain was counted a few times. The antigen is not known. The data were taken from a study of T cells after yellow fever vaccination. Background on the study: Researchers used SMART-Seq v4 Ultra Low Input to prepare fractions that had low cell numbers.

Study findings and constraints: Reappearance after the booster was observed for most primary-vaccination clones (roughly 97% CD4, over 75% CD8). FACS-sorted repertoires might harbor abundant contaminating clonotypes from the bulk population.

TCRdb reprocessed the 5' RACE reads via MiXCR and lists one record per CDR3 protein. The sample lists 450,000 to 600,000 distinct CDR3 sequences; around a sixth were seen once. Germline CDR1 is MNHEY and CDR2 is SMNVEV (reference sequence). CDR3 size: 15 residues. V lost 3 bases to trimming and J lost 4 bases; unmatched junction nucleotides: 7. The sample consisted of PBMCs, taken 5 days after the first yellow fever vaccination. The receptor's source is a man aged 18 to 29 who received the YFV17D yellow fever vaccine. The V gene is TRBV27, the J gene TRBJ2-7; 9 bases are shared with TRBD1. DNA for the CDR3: TGTGCCAGCAGTTTCGCCACAGGGGGCGGGTACGAGCAGTACTTC. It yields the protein CASSFATGGGYEQYF.